This TCR beta chain was recorded in a study of T cells in Graves' hyperthyroidism and ophthalmopathy. Study-wide points: Classification by a 13 V-J model distinguished ophthalmopathy from stable hyperthyroidism. Most thyroid clonotypes with frequency above 0.001 were detected in blood.

Amplification of TCR beta CDR3 regions used RNA as the template. HTBI primers were employed in a first-round RT-PCR of the TCR CDR3. TCRdb processed the multiplex PCR reads anew with MiXCR; each CDR3 protein has one entry. Of 450,000 to 700,000 distinct CDR3 sequences in the sample, approximately 44% were seen once. The CDR3 runs 14 residues. Unmatched junction bases numbered 3, after V lost 8 bases and J lost 0 bases. Germline CDR1 reads MNHEY; CDR2 reads SVGEGT. This clonotype has only a few counts. Its matching antigen is unknown. Over 18 months, lack of ophthalmopathy progression marked Graves' hyperthyroidism as stable. Hyperthyroidism patients were newly diagnosed, had disease duration under 2 months, and were aged 18 to 65 years.

The TCR comes from a woman aged 18-35 years with Graves' hyperthyroidism. The rearrangement links TRBV6-2 or TRBV6-3 to TRBJ2-7, with 11 bases aligning to TRBD1. The sample was peripheral blood or thyroid tissue (not recorded which). This CDR3 is CASLGTGGSYEQYF. CDR3 nucleotide sequence: TGTGCCAGCCTCGGGACAGGGGGCTCCTACGAGCAGTACTTC.